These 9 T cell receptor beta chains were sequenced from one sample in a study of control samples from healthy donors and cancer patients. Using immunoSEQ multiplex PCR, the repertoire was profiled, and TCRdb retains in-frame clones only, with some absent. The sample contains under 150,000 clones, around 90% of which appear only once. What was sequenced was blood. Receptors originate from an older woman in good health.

The CDR3 here is CASSPQIPQRPNTEAFF. CDR3 in DNA: TGTGCCAGCTCACCACAAATCCCCCAAAGGCCGAACACTGAAGCTTTCTTT. The gene calls are TRBV18 and TRBJ1-1; D remains ambiguous. Germline lookup yields CDR1 KGHSH and CDR2 LQKENI. The CDR3 is 17 amino acids. Between the trimmed V and J ends, which lost 1 base and 1 base, there was a span of 16 bases. The full variable domain, completed using reference TRBV18 and TRBJ1-1, is NAGVMQNPRHLVRRRGQEARLRCSPMKGHSHVYWYRQLPEEGLKFMVYLQKENIIDESGMPKERFSAEFPKEGPSILRIQQVVRGDSAAYFCASSPQIPQRPNTEAFFGQGTRLTVV.

CDR3 bases: TGCAGCGTTGAGAAACGGGGGGGCCGGACTGAAGCTTTCTTT. As protein: CSVEKRGGRTEAFF. This sequence joins TRBV29-1 and TRBJ1-1, with D possibly matching TRBD1 (6 bases). The V gene lost 3 bases and the J gene lost 5 bases, with 16 bases spanning the gap. The CDR3 is 14 residues long. Germline CDR1 reads SQVTM; CDR2 reads ANQGSEA. Variable domain in full (rest from reference TRBV29-1 and TRBJ1-1): SAVISQKPSRDICQRGTSLTIQCQVDSQVTMMFWYRQQPGQSLTLIATANQGSEATYESGFVIDKFPISRPNLTFSTLTVSNMSPEDSSIYLCSVEKRGGRTEAFFGQGTRLTVV.

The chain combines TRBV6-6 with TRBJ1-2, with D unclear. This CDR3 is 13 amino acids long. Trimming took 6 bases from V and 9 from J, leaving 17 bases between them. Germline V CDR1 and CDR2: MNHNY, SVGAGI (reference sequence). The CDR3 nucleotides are TGTGCCAGCAGCTTCGACGGATCTGTCAGCTACACCTTC. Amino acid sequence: CASSFDGSVSYTF.

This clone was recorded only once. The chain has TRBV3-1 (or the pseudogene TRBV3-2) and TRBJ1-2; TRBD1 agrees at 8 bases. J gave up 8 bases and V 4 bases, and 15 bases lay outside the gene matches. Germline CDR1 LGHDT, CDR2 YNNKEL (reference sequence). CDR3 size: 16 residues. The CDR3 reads CASSPTGVGTGGGYTF. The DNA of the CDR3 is TGTGCCAGCAGCCCGACGGGGGTGGGGACAGGCGGGGGCTACACCTTC.

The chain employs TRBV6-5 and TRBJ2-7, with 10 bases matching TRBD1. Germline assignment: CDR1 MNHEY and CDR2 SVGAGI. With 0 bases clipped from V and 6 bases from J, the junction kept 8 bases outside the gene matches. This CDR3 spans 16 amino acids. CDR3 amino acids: CASSYSIWTGGGEQYF. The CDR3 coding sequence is TGTGCCAGCAGTTACTCGATATGGACAGGGGGAGGCGAGCAGTACTTC.

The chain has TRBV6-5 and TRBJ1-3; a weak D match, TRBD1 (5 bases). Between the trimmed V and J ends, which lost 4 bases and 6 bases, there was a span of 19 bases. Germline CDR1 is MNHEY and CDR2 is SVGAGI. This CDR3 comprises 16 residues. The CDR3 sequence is CASSSRDGGNSNTIYF. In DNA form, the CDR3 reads TGTGCCAGCAGTTCCCGGGACGGAGGAAATTCAAACACCATATATTTT.

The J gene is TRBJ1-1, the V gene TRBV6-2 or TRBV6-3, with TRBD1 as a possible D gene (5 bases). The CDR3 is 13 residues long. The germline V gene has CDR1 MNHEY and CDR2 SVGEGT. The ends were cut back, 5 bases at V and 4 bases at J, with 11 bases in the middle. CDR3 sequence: CASSVRAGTEAFF. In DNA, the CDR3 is TGTGCCAGCAGTGTCAGGGCGGGCACTGAAGCTTTCTTT.

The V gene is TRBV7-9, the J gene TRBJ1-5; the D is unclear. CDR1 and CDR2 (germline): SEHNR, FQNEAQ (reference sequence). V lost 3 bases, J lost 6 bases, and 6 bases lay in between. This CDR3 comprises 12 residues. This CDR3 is CASSFEGQPQHF. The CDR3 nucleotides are TGTGCCAGCAGCTTCGAGGGTCAGCCCCAGCATTTT.

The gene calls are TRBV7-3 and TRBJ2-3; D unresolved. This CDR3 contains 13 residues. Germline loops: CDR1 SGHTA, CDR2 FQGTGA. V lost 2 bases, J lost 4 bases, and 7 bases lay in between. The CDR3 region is CASSLANPDTQYF. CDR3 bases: TGTGCCAGCAGCTTAGCAAACCCAGATACGCAGTATTTT.